This T cell receptor (beta chain) was profiled in a study of blood T cell repertoires in COVID-19. Study context: Sources were T cells, B-cell-depleted T cells, or PBMCs; the material itself was cDNA or gDNA.

In the authors' workflow: Amplification from reference gene primers served as the basis for estimated nucleated cell counts. Profiled with immunoSEQ multiplex PCR; TCRdb holds only in-frame clones, not every one. V and J calls and clone size are as listed in that table; D and trimming were resolved from the DNA. The sample lists 120,000 to 150,000 clones; about nine tenths were seen once. The V segment lost 3 bases and the J segment 4 bases; nucleotides outside the gene matches: 7. Germline V gene lookup returns CDR1 LNHDA and CDR2 SQIVND (reference sequence). The CDR3 contains 17 residues. This chain links TRBV19 with TRBJ2-3, with 13 positions matching TRBD2. The sample taken for sequencing was peripheral blood. The origin of this receptor is a man between 45 and 60 years old who had recovered from COVID-19. The CDR3 loop reads CASSILTSGGTPDTQYF. The CDR3 DNA is TGTGCCAGTAGTATTTTGACTAGCGGGGGGACTCCAGATACGCAGTATTTT. Together with reference TRBV19 and TRBJ2-3, the CDR3 gives the full variable domain: DGGITQSPKYLFRKEGQNVTLSCEQNLNHDAMYWYRQDPGQGLRLIYYSQIVNDFQKGDIAEGYSVSREKKESFPLTVTSAQKNPTAFYLCASSILTSGGTPDTQYFGPGTRLTVL.